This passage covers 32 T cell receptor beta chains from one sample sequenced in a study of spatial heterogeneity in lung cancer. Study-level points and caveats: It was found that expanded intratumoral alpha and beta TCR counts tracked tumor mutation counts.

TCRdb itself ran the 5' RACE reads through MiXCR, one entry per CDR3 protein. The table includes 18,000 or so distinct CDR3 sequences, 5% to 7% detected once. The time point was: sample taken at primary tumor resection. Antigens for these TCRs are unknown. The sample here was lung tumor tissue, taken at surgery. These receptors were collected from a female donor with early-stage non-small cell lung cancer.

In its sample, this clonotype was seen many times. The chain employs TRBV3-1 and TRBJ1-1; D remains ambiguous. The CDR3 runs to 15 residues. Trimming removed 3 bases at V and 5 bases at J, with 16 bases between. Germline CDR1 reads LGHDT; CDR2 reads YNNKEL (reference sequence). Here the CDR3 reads CASSQGLAAGTEAFF. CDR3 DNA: TGTGCCAGCAGCCAGGGTCTGGCGGCCGGGACTGAAGCTTTCTTT.

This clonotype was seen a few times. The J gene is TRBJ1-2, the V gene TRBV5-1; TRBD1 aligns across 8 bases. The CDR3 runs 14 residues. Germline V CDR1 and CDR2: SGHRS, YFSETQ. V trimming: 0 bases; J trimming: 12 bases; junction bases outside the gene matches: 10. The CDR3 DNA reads TGCGCCAGCAGCTTGGGGACAGGGTCCCGAGGCCACACCTTC. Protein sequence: CASSLGTGSRGHTF.

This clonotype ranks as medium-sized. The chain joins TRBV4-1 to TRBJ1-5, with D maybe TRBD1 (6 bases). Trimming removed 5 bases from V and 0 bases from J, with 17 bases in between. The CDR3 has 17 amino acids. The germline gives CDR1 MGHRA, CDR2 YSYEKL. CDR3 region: CASSARYREYSNQPQHF. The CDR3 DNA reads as TGCGCCAGCAGCGCTCGCTACAGGGAATATAGCAATCAGCCCCAGCATTTT.

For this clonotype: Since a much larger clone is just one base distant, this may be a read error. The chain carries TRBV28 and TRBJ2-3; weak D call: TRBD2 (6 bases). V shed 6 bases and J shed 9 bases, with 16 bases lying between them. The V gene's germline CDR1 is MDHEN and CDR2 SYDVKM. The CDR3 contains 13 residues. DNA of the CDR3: TGTGCCAGCAGCCTCGGGACTTTTGAAACGCAGTATTTT. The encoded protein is CASSLGTFETQYF.

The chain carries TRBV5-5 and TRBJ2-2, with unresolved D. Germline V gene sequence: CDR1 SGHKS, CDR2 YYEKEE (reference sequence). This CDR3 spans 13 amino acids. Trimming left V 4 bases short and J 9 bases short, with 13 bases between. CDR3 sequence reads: CASSLLQARELFF. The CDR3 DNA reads TGTGCCAGCAGCCTACTACAAGCTAGGGAGCTGTTTTTT.

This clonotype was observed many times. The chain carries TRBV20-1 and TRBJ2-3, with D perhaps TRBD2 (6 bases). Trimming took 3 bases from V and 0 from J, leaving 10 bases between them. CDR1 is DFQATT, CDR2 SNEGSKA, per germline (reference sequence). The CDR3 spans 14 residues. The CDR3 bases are TGCAGTGCTAGGTTCGGGACTAGCACAGATACGCAGTATTTT. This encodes CSARFGTSTDTQYF.

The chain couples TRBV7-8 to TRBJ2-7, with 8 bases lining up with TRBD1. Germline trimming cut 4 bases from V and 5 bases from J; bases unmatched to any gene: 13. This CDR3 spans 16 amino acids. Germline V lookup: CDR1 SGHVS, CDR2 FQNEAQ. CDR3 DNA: TGTGCCAGCAGCTCGGGAAGGGGACAGGTCCCCGACGAGCAGTACTTC. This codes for CASSSGRGQVPDEQYF.

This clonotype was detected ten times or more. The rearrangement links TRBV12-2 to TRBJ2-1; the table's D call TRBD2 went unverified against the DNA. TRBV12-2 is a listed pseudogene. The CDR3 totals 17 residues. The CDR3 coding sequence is TGTGCAAGTCGCTTAGAAGGCCCGGGACTAGGTTATGTTGAGCAGTTCTTC. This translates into CASRLEGPGLGYVEQFF.

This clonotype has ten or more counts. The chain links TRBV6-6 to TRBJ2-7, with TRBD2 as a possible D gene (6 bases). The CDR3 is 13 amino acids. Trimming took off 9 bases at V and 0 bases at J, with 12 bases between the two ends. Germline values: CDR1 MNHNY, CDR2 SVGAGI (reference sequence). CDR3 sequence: CASGRDPSYEQYF. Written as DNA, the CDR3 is TGTGCCAGTGGGCGGGATCCCTCCTACGAGCAGTACTTC.

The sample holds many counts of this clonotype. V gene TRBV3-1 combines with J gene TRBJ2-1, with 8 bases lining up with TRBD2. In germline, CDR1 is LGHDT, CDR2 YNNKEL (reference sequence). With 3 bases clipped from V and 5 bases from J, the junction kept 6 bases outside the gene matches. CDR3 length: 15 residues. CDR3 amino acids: CASSHSGTYDNEQFF. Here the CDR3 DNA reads TGTGCCAGCAGCCATAGCGGGACCTATGACAATGAGCAGTTCTTC.

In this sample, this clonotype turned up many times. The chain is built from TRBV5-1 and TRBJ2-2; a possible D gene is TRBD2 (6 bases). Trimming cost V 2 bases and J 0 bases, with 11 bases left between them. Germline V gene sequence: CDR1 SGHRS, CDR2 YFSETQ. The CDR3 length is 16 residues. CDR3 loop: CASSFYGGANTGELFF. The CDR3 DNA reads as TGCGCCAGCAGCTTTTACGGCGGGGCGAACACCGGGGAGCTGTTTTTT. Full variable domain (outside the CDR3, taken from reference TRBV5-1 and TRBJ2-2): KAGVTQTPRYLIKTRGQQVTLSCSPISGHRSVSWYQQTPGQGLQFLFEYFSETQRNKGNFPGRFSGRQFSNSRSEMNVSTLELGDSALYLCASSFYGGANTGELFFGEGSRLTVL.

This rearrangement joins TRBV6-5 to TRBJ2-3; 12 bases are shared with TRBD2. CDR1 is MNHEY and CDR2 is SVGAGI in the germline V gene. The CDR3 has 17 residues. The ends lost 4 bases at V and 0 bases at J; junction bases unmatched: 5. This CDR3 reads CASSSPGLAGSTDTQYF. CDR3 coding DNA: TGTGCCAGCAGTTCCCCGGGACTAGCGGGCAGCACAGATACGCAGTATTTT.

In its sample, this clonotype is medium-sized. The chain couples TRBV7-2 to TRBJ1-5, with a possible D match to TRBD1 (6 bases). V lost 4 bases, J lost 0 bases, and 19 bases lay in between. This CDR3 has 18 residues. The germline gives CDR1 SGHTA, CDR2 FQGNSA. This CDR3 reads CASSSDSEPTYSNQPQHF. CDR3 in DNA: TGTGCCAGCAGCTCGGACAGTGAACCTACCTATAGCAATCAGCCCCAGCATTTT. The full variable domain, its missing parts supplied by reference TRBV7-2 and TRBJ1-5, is GAGVSQSPSNKVTEKGKDVELRCDPISGHTALYWYRQSLGQGLEFLIYFQGNSAPDKSGLPSDRFSAERTGGSVSTLTIQRTQQEDSAVYLCASSSDSEPTYSNQPQHFGDGTRLSIL.

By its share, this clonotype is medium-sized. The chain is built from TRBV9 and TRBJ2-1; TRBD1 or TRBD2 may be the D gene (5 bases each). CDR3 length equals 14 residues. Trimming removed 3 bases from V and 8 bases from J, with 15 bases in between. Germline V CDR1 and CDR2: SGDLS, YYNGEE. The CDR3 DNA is TGTGCCAGCAGCGAGTCCCCATTGGGGGATGAGCAGTTCTTC. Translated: CASSESPLGDEQFF.

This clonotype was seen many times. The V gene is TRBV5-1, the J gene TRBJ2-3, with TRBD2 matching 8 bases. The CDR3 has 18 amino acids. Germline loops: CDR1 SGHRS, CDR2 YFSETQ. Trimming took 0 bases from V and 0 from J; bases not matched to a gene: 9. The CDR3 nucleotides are TGCGCCAGCAGCTTGGCTACTAGCGGACTAAGGAGCACAGATACGCAGTATTTT. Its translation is CASSLATSGLRSTDTQYF.

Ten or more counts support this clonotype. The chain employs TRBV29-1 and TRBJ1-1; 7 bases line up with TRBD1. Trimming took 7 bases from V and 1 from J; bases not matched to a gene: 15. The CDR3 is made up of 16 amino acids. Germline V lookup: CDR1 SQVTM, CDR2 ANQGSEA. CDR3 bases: TGCAGCGGCACGAGGGACAGTCGAAGCTGGAACACTGAAGCTTTCTTT. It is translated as CSGTRDSRSWNTEAFF.

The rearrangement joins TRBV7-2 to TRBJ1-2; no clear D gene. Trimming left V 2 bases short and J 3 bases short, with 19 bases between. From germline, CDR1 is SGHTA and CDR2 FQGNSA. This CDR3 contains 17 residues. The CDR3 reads CASSLKGWPAPDYGYTF. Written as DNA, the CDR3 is TGTGCCAGCAGCTTAAAAGGTTGGCCAGCCCCTGACTATGGCTACACCTTC.

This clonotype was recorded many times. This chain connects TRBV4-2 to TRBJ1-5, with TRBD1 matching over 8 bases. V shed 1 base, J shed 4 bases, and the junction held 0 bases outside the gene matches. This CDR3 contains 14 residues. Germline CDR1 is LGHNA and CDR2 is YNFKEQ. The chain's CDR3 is CASSQGTGNQPQHF. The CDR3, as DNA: TGTGCCAGCAGCCAAGGGACAGGGAATCAGCCCCAGCATTTT.

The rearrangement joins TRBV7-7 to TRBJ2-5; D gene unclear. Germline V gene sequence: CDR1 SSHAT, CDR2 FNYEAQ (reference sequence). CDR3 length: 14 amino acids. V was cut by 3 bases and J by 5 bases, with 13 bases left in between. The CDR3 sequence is CASSFLDGSETQYF. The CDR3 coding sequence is TGTGCCAGCAGCTTTCTCGACGGTTCGGAGACCCAGTACTTC.

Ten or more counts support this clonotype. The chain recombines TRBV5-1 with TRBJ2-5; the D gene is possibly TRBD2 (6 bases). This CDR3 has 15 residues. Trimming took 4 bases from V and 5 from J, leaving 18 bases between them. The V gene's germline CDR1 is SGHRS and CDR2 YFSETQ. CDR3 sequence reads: CASSPRDSGQETQYF. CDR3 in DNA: TGCGCCAGCAGCCCCCGGGACTCGGGCCAGGAGACCCAGTACTTC.

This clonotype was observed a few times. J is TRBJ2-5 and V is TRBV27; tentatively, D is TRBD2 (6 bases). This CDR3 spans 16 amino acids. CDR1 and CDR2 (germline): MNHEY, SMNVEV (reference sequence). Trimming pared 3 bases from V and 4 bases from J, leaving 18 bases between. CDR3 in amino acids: CASSFVGRTGVETQYF. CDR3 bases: TGTGCCAGCAGTTTTGTGGGACGGACGGGAGTAGAGACCCAGTACTTC.

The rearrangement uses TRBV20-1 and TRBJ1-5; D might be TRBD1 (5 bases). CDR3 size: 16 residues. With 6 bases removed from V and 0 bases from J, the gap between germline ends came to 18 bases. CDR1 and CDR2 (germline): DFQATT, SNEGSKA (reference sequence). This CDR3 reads CSAIPGTSNSNQPQHF. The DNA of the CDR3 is TGCAGTGCAATCCCAGGGACGTCTAATAGCAATCAGCCCCAGCATTTT.

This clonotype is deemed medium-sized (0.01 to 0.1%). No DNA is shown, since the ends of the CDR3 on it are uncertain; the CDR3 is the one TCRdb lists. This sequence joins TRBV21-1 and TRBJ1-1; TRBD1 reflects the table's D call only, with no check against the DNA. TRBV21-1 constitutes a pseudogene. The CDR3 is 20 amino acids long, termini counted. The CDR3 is CASSKDRVGVGIHRITEAFF.

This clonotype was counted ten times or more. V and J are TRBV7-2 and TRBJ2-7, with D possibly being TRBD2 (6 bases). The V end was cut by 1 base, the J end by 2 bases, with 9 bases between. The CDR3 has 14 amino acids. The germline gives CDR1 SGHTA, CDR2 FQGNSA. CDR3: CASSLGLATYEQYF. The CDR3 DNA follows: TGTGCCAGCAGCTTAGGTCTAGCGACCTACGAGCAGTACTTC. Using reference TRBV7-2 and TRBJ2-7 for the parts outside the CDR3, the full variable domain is GAGVSQSPSNKVTEKGKDVELRCDPISGHTALYWYRQSLGQGLEFLIYFQGNSAPDKSGLPSDRFSAERTGGSVSTLTIQRTQQEDSAVYLCASSLGLATYEQYFGPGTRLTVT.

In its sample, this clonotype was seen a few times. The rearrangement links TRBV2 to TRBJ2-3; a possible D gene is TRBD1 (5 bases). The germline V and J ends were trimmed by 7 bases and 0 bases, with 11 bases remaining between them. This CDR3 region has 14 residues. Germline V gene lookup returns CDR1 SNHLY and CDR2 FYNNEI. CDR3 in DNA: TGTGCCAGCACCGGACACCTTAGCACAGATACGCAGTATTTT. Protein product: CASTGHLSTDTQYF. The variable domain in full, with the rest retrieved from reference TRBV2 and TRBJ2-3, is EPEVTQTPSHQVTQMGQEVILRCVPISNHLYFYWYRQILGQKVEFLVSFYNNEISEKSEIFDDQFSVERPDGSNFTLKIRSTKLEDSAMYFCASTGHLSTDTQYFGPGTRLTVL.

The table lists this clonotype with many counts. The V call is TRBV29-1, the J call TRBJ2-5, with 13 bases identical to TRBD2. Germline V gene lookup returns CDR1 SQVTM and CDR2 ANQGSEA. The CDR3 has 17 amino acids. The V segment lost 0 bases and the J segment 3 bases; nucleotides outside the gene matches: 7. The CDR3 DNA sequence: TGCAGCGTTGAAGAAGGGACTAGCGGGATCGGGGAAGAGACCCAGTACTTC. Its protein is CSVEEGTSGIGEETQYF.

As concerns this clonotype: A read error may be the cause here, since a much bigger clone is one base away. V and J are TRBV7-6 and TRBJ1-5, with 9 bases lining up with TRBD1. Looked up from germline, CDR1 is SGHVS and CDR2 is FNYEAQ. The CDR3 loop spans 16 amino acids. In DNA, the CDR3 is TGTGCCAGCAACTTAGAGGGACAGGGTTTCGGTCAGCCCCAGCATTTT. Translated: CASNLEGQGFGQPQHF.

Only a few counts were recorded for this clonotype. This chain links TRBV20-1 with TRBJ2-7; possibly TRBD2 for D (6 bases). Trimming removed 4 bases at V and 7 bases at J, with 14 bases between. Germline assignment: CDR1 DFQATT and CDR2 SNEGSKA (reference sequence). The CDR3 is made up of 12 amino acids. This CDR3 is CSAKSGVREQYF. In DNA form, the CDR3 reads TGCAGTGCTAAATCGGGGGTGAGGGAGCAGTACTTC.

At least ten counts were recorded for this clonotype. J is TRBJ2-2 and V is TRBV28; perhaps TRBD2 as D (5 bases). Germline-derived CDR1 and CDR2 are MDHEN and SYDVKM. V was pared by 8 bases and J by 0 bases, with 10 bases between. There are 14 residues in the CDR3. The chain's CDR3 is CASQRSANTGELFF. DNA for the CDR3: TGTGCCAGCCAGCGGAGCGCGAACACCGGGGAGCTGTTTTTT.

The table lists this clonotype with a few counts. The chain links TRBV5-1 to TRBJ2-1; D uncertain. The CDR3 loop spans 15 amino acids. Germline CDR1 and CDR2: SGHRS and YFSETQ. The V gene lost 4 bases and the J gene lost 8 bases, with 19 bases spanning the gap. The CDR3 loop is CASSAAGILSDEQFF. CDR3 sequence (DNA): TGCGCCAGCAGCGCGGCTGGGATTCTCTCGGATGAGCAGTTCTTC.

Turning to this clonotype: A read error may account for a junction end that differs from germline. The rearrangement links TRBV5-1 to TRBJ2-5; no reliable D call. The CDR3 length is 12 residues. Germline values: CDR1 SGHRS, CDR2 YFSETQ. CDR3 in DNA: TGCGCCGGCAGCTTGGTTCGGGAGACCCAGTACTTC. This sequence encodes CAGSLVRETQYF.

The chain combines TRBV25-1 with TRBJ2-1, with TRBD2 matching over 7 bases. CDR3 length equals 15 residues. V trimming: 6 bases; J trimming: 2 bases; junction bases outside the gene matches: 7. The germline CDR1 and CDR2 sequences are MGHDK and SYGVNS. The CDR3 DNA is TGTGCCAGCAGAAGCGGGACCTCTACCTACAATGAGCAGTTCTTC. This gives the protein CASRSGTSTYNEQFF. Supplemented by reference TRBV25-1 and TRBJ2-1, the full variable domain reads EADIYQTPRYLVIGTGKKITLECSQTMGHDKMYWYQQDPGMELHLIHYSYGVNSTEKGDLSSESTVSRIRTEHFPLTLESARPSHTSQYLCASRSGTSTYNEQFFGPGTRLTVL.